This note documents a single TCR beta chain sequence. Its antigen is unknown. The germline V gene has CDR1 MNHNS and CDR2 SASEGT. V was pared by 2 bases and J by 0 bases, with 8 bases between. This CDR3 contains 15 residues. These data originate in a study of T cell responses to AZD1222 COVID-19 vaccine. Study conclusions and caveats: None of the repertoires were sampled until the peak T cell response had passed. The donor cohort was predominantly white British with a female majority, and clonal diversity may have been underestimated. Spike was spanned by vaccine-associated CD4 TCRs, with dominance at 160-218 and 743-854. Spike-specific TCR repertoires showed rising breadth and depth after two AZD1222 doses.

Measured with immunoSEQ multiplex PCR; TCRdb has only the in-frame clones, and not every one. In the table there are some 140,000 clones, 75% to 95% of which are singletons. The sample here was peripheral blood, taken on day 0 of AZD1222 vaccination. The source is an adult in good health. The chain combines TRBV6-1 with TRBJ1-3; D unresolved. CDR3 in amino acids: CASSESLYSGNTIYF. CDR3 in DNA: TGTGCCAGCAGTGAAAGTCTTTACTCTGGAAACACCATATATTTT.